This T cell receptor (beta chain) comes out of a study of blood T cell repertoires in COVID-19. Background on the study: Sites in the United States, Italy and Spain provided acute and convalescent COVID-19 samples. Nucleic acid was either cDNA or gDNA, and it came from T cells, B-cell-depleted T cells, or PBMCs.

The CDR3 is 14 amino acids. V was pared by 7 bases and J by 1 base, with 2 bases of the junction left unmatched. Germline assignment: CDR1 MNHEY and CDR2 SVGAGI. The assay was immunoSEQ multiplex PCR, and TCRdb's table has in-frame clones only and misses some. The data contain over 15,000 clones, approximately 83% of them singletons. The receptor was derived from a human donor in a cohort sampled during active COVID-19. The chain combines TRBV6-5 with TRBJ2-3; the match to TRBD2 covers 10 bases. The sequencing input was peripheral blood. This CDR3 reads CASKLAGGTDTQYF. The DNA of the CDR3 is TGTGCCAGCAAGCTAGCGGGAGGCACAGATACGCAGTATTTT.